This T cell receptor beta chain was captured by sequencing in a study of T cells in Graves' hyperthyroidism and ophthalmopathy. Study-level results: From stable hyperthyroidism, ophthalmopathy was separated by a 13 V-J model. Blood also carried most thyroid clonotypes expanded above 0.001.

The TCR beta CDR3 regions underwent amplification using RNA transcripts as the source. TCR CDR3 regions were first amplified by RT-PCR with HTBI primers. MiXCR, applied by TCRdb to the multiplex PCR reads, yields one record per CDR3 protein. The data contain 650,000 to 800,000 distinct CDR3 sequences, 45% of them singletons. CDR3 length equals 13 residues. CDR1 SGHRS and CDR2 YFSETQ come from the germline V gene. Trimming shortened V by 4 bases and J by 7 bases, and 12 bases separated the two germline ends. Exclusions: uncontrolled infection, other autoimmune disease, pregnancy, lactation. In making diagnoses, clinical symptoms, serum thyroxine and TRAb, thyroid ultrasound and orbital computed tomography were all used. This clonotype occurred many times. Its antigen remains unknown.

Sequenced: peripheral blood or thyroid tissue (not recorded which). This TCR was sampled from an adult man with Graves' disease, either hyperthyroidism or ophthalmopathy (not recorded which). This chain joins TRBV5-1 and TRBJ1-5; a possible D gene is TRBD1 (5 bases). CDR3 in DNA: TGCGCCAGCAGCCTAGACAGTTGGCAGCCCCAGCATTTT. Translating gives CASSLDSWQPQHF.